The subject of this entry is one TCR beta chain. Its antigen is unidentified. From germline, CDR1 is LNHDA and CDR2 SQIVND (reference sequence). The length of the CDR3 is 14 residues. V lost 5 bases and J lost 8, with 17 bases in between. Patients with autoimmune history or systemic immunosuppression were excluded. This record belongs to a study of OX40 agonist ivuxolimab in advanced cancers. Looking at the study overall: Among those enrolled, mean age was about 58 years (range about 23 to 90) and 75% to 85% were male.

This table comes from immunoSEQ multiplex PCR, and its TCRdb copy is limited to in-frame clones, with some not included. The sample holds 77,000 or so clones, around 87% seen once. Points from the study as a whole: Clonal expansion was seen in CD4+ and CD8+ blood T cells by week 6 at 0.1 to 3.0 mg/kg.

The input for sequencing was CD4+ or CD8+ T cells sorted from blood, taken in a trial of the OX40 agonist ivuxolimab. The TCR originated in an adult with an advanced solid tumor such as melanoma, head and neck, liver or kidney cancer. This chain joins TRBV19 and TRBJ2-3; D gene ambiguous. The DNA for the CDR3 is TGTGCCAGTAGTTTGGGCCTTAACTTTGCTACGCAGTATTTT. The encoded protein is CASSLGLNFATQYF. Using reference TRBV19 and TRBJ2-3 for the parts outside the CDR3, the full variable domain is DGGITQSPKYLFRKEGQNVTLSCEQNLNHDAMYWYRQDPGQGLRLIYYSQIVNDFQKGDIAEGYSVSREKKESFPLTVTSAQKNPTAFYLCASSLGLNFATQYFGPGTRLTVL.